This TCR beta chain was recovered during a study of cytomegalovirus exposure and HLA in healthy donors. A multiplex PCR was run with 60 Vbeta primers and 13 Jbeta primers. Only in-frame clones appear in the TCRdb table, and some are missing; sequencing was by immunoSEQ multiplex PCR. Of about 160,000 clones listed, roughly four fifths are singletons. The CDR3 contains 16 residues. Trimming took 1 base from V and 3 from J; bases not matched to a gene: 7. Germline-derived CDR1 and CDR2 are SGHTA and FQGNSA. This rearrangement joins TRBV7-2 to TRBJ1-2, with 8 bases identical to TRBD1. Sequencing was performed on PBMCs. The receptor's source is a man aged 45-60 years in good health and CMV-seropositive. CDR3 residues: CASSLGTGWEHYGYTF. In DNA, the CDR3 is TGTGCCAGCAGCTTAGGGACAGGGTGGGAGCACTATGGCTACACCTTC.